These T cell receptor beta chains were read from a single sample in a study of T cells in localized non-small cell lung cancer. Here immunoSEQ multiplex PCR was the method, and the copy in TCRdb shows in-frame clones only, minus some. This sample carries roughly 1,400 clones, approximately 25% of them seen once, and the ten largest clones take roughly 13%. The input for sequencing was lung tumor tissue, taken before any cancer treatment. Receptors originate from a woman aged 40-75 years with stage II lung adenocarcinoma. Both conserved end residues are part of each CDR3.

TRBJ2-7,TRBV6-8,CASSENVGQSTRQYF
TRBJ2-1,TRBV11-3,CASSLLLAGSGGQFF
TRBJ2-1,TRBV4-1,CASSSRGSGTDEQFF
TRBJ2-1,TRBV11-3,CASSRRSTSGGQTSNEQFF
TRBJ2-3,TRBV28,CASSFLAGTDTQYF
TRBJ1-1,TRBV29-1,CSVDPKLVNTEAFF
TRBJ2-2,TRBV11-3,CASSPQRGDTGELFF
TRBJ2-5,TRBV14,CASSQGFGTHEETQYF
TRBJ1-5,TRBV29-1,CSVRDRGDFDQPQHF
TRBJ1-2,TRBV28,CASSAGSYYGYTF
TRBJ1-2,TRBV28,CASSRSGTGGRGYGYTF
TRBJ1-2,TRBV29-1,CSVLQEWGNGYTF
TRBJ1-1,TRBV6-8,CASAMTADTEAFF
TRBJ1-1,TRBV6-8,CASRGGGSITEAFF
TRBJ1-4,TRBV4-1,CASSQDQVRGGKLFF
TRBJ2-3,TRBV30,CAWSGLGGASTDTQYF
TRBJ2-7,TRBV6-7,CASRISYEQYF
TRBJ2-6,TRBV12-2,CASRQVGSTQSRANVLTF
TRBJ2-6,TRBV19,CASSTRTGGSLVTF
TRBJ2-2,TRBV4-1,CASTGSGGLDTGELFF
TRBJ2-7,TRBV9,CANHGQGINGQYF
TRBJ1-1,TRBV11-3,CASSPGTLNTEAFF
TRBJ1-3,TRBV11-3,CASSLDSGSGNTIYF
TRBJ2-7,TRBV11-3,CASALAGGEGEQYF
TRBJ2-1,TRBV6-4,CASSYSDEQFF
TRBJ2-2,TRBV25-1,CASSSRTSAEVWTGELFF
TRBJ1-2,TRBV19,CASSIDRGPYGYTF
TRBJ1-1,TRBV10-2,CASSDPGKGGGTEAFF
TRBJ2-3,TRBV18,CASSPAGGGPDTQYF
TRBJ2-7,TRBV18,CASSQSPGDGEQYF
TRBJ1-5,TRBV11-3,CASSLGNRISNQPQHF
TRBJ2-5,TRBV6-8,CASVKDGGQETQYF
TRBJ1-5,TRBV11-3,CASSLKGDRGNQPQHF
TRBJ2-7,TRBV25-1,CASRAGESYEQYF
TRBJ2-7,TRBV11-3,CASSLESGRGEQYF
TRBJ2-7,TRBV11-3,CASSLGSGRYEQYF
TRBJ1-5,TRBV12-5,CASKQGLRGNQPQHF
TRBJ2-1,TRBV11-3,CASSLARSVQDEQFF
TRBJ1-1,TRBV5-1,CASSLQGTRSANTEAFF
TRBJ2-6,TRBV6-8,CASSEQGAGANVLTF
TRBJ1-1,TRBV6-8,CAISPDSYEAFF
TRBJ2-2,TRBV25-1,CASSERGTTTGELFF
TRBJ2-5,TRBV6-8,CASSQTARGETQYF
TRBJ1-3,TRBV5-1,CASSISPGSGNTIYF
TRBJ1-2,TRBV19,CASSTRDFLGDGYTF